These T cell receptor beta chains were read from a single sample in a study of regulatory T cells in long-lasting Graves disease. From the multiplex PCR reads, TCRdb called clonotypes with MiXCR, one entry per CDR3 protein. The sample contains 620,000 or so distinct CDR3 sequences, roughly 15% of which appear only once. The same data also contributed to another study, on T cells in Graves' hyperthyroidism and ophthalmopathy.

The sample consisted of peripheral blood mononuclear cells (PBMCs), taken at new diagnosis, from a patient treated with antithyroid drugs. Receptors were obtained from a woman aged 25 to 39 with Graves disease. CDR3s include the opening cysteine and the closing phenylalanine or tryptophan. The D gene is left open where the match is weak. Not all rows give a size; the values are once, few, many and, for expanded clones, a class.

abundance: NA; v_gene: TRBV10-3; d_gene: NA; j_gene: TRBJ2-1; CDR3nt: TGTGCCATCAGTGAGCGGGAGAATGAGCAGTTCTTC; CDR3aa: CAISERENEQFF
abundance: many; v_gene: TRBV18; d_gene: TRBD2; j_gene: TRBJ2-3; CDR3nt: TGTGCCAGCTCATCGGCGGGACTAGCGGATGATACGCAGTATTTT; CDR3aa: CASSSAGLADDTQYF
abundance: NA; v_gene: TRBV2; d_gene: NA; j_gene: TRBJ2-7; CDR3nt: TGTGCCAGCACTCAGCTGCGCTCCTACGAGCAGTACTTC; CDR3aa: CASTQLRSYEQYF
abundance: many; v_gene: TRBV2; d_gene: NA; j_gene: TRBJ2-5; CDR3nt: TGTGCCAGCAGGGAAGCCAAGGAGGAGGGCAAAAAGGGGGCCCAGTACTTC; CDR3aa: CASREAKEEGKKGAQYF
abundance: NA; v_gene: TRBV4-1; d_gene: NA; j_gene: TRBJ2-3; CDR3nt: TGCGCCAGCAGCCAAGTAGGAAGCACAGATACGCAGTATTTT; CDR3aa: CASSQVGSTDTQYF
abundance: NA; v_gene: TRBV18; d_gene: NA; j_gene: TRBJ1-1; CDR3nt: TGTGCCAGCTCACCACAAGGGACCGTGGGGGCTTTCTTT; CDR3aa: CASSPQGTVGAFF
abundance: few; v_gene: TRBV18; d_gene: NA; j_gene: TRBJ1-3; CDR3nt: TGTGCCAGCTCACCACCCTTCGGACAGCCCCAGACTGGAAACACCATATATTTT; CDR3aa: CASSPPFGQPQTGNTIYF
abundance: NA; v_gene: TRBV3-1; d_gene: TRBD2; j_gene: TRBJ2-5; CDR3nt: TGTGCCAGCAGCTTTAGCGGGAGGGCCTTTGAGACCCAGTACTTC; CDR3aa: CASSFSGRAFETQYF
abundance: many; v_gene: TRBV12-3/TRBV12-4; d_gene: NA; j_gene: TRBJ1-1; CDR3nt: TGTGCCAGCAGTTTTCGGTCCGGGAGCAACACTGAAGCTTTCTTT; CDR3aa: CASSFRSGSNTEAFF
abundance: once; v_gene: TRBV9; d_gene: TRBD1; j_gene: TRBJ1-2; CDR3nt: TGTGCCAGCAGCTCCGGGACAGGGTTATCTCCTACCTATGGCTACACCTTC; CDR3aa: CASSSGTGLSPTYGYTF
abundance: NA; v_gene: TRBV4-1; d_gene: TRBD1; j_gene: TRBJ1-5; CDR3nt: TGCGCCAGCAGCCAAGGAACAGGGGACTATAGCAATCAGCCCCAGCATTTT; CDR3aa: CASSQGTGDYSNQPQHF